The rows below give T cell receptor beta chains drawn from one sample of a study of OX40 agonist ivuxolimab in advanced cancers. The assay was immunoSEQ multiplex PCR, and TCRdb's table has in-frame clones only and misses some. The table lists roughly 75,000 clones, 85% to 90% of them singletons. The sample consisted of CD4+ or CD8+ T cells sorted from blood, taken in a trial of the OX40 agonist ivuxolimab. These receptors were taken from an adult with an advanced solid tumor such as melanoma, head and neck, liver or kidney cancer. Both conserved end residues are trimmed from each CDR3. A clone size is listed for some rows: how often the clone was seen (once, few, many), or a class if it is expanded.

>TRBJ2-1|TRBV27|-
ASSLFSAGGRYEQF
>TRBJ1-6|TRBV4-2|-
ASSQDSRDSPLH
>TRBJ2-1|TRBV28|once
ASSLAGVLYNEQF
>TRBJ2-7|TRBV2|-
ASLILLWRKPYEQY
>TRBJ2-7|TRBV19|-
ASSRDRVGEDEQY
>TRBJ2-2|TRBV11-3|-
ASSSDRYGGELF
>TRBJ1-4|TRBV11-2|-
ASSRGGSYNEKLF
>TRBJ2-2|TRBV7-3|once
ARRGQGGTGELF
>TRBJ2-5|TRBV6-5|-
ASSPGTRKETQY
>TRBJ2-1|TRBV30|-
AWKGLAGYNEQF
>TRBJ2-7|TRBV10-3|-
AISEGSSGAYEQY
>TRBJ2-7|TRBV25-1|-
ASSVRDNSYEQY
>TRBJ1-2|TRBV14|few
ASSQRNRGEGYGYT
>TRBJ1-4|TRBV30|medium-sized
AWSRQGANEKLF
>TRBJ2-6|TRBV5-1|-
ASSLQGSGANVLT